This T cell receptor beta chain was found in a study of T cells after yellow fever vaccination. About the research overall: Fractions of low cell number were prepared using SMART-Seq v4 Ultra Low Input. Study observations and caveats: Though it reached lower strength, the secondary response hit its peak faster, day 5 versus 15.

This clonotype was counted at least ten times. Its antigen is as yet unknown. UMIs were added to TCR cDNA along with a universal primer site when it was made by 5'RACE template switching. TCRdb passed the 5' RACE reads through MiXCR, listing each CDR3 protein once. The sample records 300,000 or so distinct CDR3 sequences, approximately 13% being singletons. Germline V CDR1 and CDR2: DFQATT, SNEGSKA (reference sequence). Between the trimmed V and J ends, which lost 6 bases and 6 bases, there was a span of 12 bases. This CDR3 is built from 12 residues. This chain joins TRBV20-1 and TRBJ1-5; D is unclear. Source: CD4+ T cells sorted from PBMCs, taken 45 days after the yellow fever booster vaccination. The receptor was isolated from a man aged 25-45 years who received the YFV17D yellow fever vaccine. The CDR3 loop reads CSAQDSGQPQHF. The CDR3 nucleotides are TGCAGTGCCCAGGATTCAGGTCAGCCCCAGCATTTT.